Presented here are 11 T cell receptor beta chains from one specimen sequenced in a study of shared clonotypes between healthy human individuals. This table comes from immunoSEQ multiplex PCR, and its TCRdb copy is limited to in-frame clones, with some not included. Among some 2.3 million clones listed, just over 90% were seen once. Source material: naive CD4+ T cells from PBMCs. As for subset: CD45RA+ positively selected. All receptors come from a man aged 18 to 29 in good health. Some clones in this sample may be carry-over from other donors' samples.

The chain recombines TRBV25-1 with TRBJ2-7; 8 nucleotides line up with TRBD2. The CDR3 extends over 15 amino acids. CDR1 is MGHDK and CDR2 is SYGVNS in the germline V gene. Trimming removed 2 bases from V and 1 base from J; junction bases left unmatched: 4. Here the CDR3 DNA reads TGTGCCAGCAGTGAAACGGGGGGGGGATCCTACGAGCAGTACTTC. This encodes CASSETGGGSYEQYF.

The chain couples TRBV28 to TRBJ2-1; TRBD2 agrees at 7 bases. CDR1 MDHEN and CDR2 SYDVKM come from the germline V gene. The V gene end was trimmed by 5 bases and the J gene end by 1 base; junction bases not matched to a gene: 5. The CDR3 is 15 residues long. In DNA, the CDR3 is TGTGCCAGCAGTAGGGGCGGGGGATCCTACAATGAGCAGTTCTTC. Protein: CASSRGGGSYNEQFF. Using reference TRBV28 and TRBJ2-1 for the parts outside the CDR3, the full variable domain is DVKVTQSSRYLVKRTGEKVFLECVQDMDHENMFWYRQDPGLGLRLIYFSYDVKMKEKGDIPEGYSVSREKKERFSLILESASTNQTSMYLCASSRGGGSYNEQFFGPGTRLTVL.

This clone was recorded once. The chain carries TRBV5-1 and TRBJ2-5, with TRBD2 as a possible D gene (6 bases). The CDR3 covers 14 residues. V gave up 3 bases and J gave up 1 base, with 10 bases separating them. Germline CDR1 is SGHRS and CDR2 is YFSETQ. CDR3 sequence: CASSWGVPQETQYF. For the CDR3, the DNA is TGCGCCAGCAGCTGGGGGGTCCCCCAAGAGACCCAGTACTTC.

The genes are TRBV28 and TRBJ1-5; 11 bases are shared with TRBD1. CDR3 length equals 17 residues. CDR1 and CDR2 (germline): MDHEN, SYDVKM. V was pared by 1 base and J by 3 bases, with 5 bases of the junction left unmatched. The CDR3 is CASSLLGQGDPNQPQHF. The CDR3 DNA follows: TGTGCCAGCAGTTTATTGGGACAGGGGGATCCCAATCAGCCCCAGCATTTT.

This clone was detected a few times. The J gene is TRBJ1-1, the V gene TRBV18; D gene unclear. V shed 2 bases and J shed 4 bases, with 14 bases lying between them. The CDR3 consists of 15 residues. Germline V gene data show CDR1 as KGHSH and CDR2 as LQKENI. In DNA, the CDR3 is TGTGCCAGCTCACCAACGACAATTCGTGGCACTGAAGCTTTCTTT. It is translated as CASSPTTIRGTEAFF.

The rearrangement uses TRBV7-9 and TRBJ1-4; D perhaps matches TRBD1 (5 bases). Germline V gene lookup returns CDR1 SEHNR and CDR2 FQNEAQ (reference sequence). The germline V and J ends were trimmed by 1 base and 4 bases, with 16 bases remaining between them. This CDR3 region has 17 residues. CDR3 bases: TGTGCCAGCAGCTTAGAGGTTTTGGGGGGATATAATGAAAAACTGTTTTTT. Encoded protein: CASSLEVLGGYNEKLFF.

V gene TRBV28 combines with J gene TRBJ1-4; D might be TRBD1 (5 bases). Germline CDR1 MDHEN, CDR2 SYDVKM. This CDR3 is built from 13 residues. Trimming removed 7 bases at V and 4 bases at J, with 10 bases between. CDR3 bases: TGTGCCAGCAACGGGGACGGTAATGAAAAACTGTTTTTT. Translating it yields CASNGDGNEKLFF.

Worth noting for this clone: The sample has other DNA sequences that encode this CDR3 too. This chain joins TRBV20-1 and TRBJ2-1; D uncertain. Trimming cost V 5 bases and J 10 bases, with 6 bases left between them. In germline, CDR1 is DFQATT, CDR2 SNEGSKA (reference sequence). The CDR3 has 9 amino acids. The CDR3 nucleotides read TGCAGTGCTCCCCAGGAGCAGTTCTTC. Translation gives CSAPQEQFF.

The J gene is TRBJ1-6, the V gene TRBV6-1; the D is unclear. Trimming stripped 3 bases from V and 0 bases from J, with 9 bases between. The CDR3 covers 16 residues. Germline V gene sequence: CDR1 MNHNS, CDR2 SASEGT. The CDR3 reads CASSERQSSYNSPLHF. In DNA form, the CDR3 reads TGTGCCAGCAGTGAGCGGCAGAGCTCCTATAATTCACCCCTCCACTTT.

The chain couples TRBV30 to TRBJ2-4; 7 bases fit TRBD1. Germline CDR1 is GTSNPN and CDR2 is SVGIG (reference sequence). The CDR3 loop spans 16 amino acids. With V trimmed by 4 bases and J by 4 bases, 13 bases remained unmatched. The CDR3 spells CAWMYRGNSVKNIQYF. CDR3 nucleotide sequence: TGTGCCTGGATGTACAGGGGAAACTCTGTGAAAAACATTCAGTACTTC.

This sequence joins TRBV11-2 and TRBJ2-5; D is perhaps TRBD1 (6 bases). Germline V gene data show CDR1 as SGHAT and CDR2 as FQNNGV. This CDR3 region has 16 residues. V gave up 5 bases and J gave up 5 bases, with 21 bases separating them. CDR3 residues: CASSRDDRSGLETQYF. The DNA of the CDR3 is TGTGCCAGCAGCCGTGACGACAGGAGCGGTCTGGAGACCCAGTACTTC.